One and the same sample provided the 19 T cell receptor beta chains below, sequenced in a study of cytotoxic CD8 clonotypes in ibrutinib-treated CLL. Here immunoSEQ multiplex PCR was the method, and the copy in TCRdb shows in-frame clones only, minus some. The sample yields some 46,000 clones, almost 70% seen once. Sample: PBMCs, taken after 12 months of ibrutinib treatment. All receptors derive from a human donor with chronic lymphocytic leukemia.

The chain employs TRBV7-6 and TRBJ2-1, with TRBD2 identical over 12 bases. The germline V gene has CDR1 SGHVS and CDR2 FNYEAQ. CDR3 length equals 16 residues. V gave up 3 bases and J gave up 4 bases; unmatched junction bases: 4. In DNA, the CDR3 is TGTGCCAGCAGCTTGGCCGGGACTAGCGGGTACAATGAGCAGTTCTTC. This sequence encodes CASSLAGTSGYNEQFF. Using reference TRBV7-6 and TRBJ2-1 for the parts outside the CDR3, the full variable domain is GAGVSQSPRYKVTKRGQDVALRCDPISGHVSLYWYRQALGQGPEFLTYFNYEAQQDKSGLPNDRFSAERPEGSISTLTIQRTEQRDSAMYRCASSLAGTSGYNEQFFGPGTRLTVL.

Concerning this clone itself: The junction departs from germline at one end; a sequencing error may be responsible. This chain connects TRBV5-4 to TRBJ2-3; TRBD2 aligns across 9 bases. Germline CDR1 is SGHNT and CDR2 is YYREEE (reference sequence). CDR3 length equals 15 residues. This CDR3 reads CASRLGLASTDTQYF. For the CDR3, the DNA is TGTGCCAGCAGGTTGGGACTAGCTAGCACAGATACGCAGTATTTT.

The rearrangement joins TRBV29-1 to TRBJ2-1; TRBD1 is a possible D gene (5 bases). This CDR3 contains 13 residues. Germline V gene lookup returns CDR1 SQVTM and CDR2 ANQGSEA. V lost 4 bases to trimming and J lost 5 bases, with 12 bases between them. CDR3 sequence (DNA): TGCAGCGTTGCCCAGACAGAAAACAATGAGCAGTTCTTC. This sequence encodes CSVAQTENNEQFF.

The chain carries TRBV4-2 and TRBJ2-2, with 9 bases aligning to TRBD1. CDR1 is LGHNA, CDR2 YNFKEQ, per germline. This CDR3 spans 15 amino acids. V gave up 0 bases and J gave up 10 bases; unmatched junction bases: 6. The CDR3 nucleotides read TGTGCCAGCAGCCAAGAGGCGACAGGGGGGATGGAGCTGTTTTTT. Amino acids: CASSQEATGGMELFF.

V gene TRBV19 combines with J gene TRBJ1-5; 10 bases match TRBD1. The V segment lost 0 bases and the J segment 4 bases; nucleotides outside the gene matches: 0. This CDR3 has 15 amino acids. Looked up from germline, CDR1 is LNHDA and CDR2 is SQIVND (reference sequence). CDR3 protein: CASSIEGQGNQPQHF. The CDR3 bases are TGTGCCAGTAGTATAGAGGGACAGGGGAATCAGCCCCAGCATTTT. Variable domain in full (rest from reference TRBV19 and TRBJ1-5): DGGITQSPKYLFRKEGQNVTLSCEQNLNHDAMYWYRQDPGQGLRLIYYSQIVNDFQKGDIAEGYSVSREKKESFPLTVTSAQKNPTAFYLCASSIEGQGNQPQHFGDGTRLSIL.

The chain combines TRBV30 with TRBJ2-3; TRBD2 might be the D (6 bases). This CDR3 has 14 residues. Between the trimmed V and J ends, which lost 2 bases and 3 bases, there was a span of 12 bases. In germline, CDR1 is GTSNPN, CDR2 SVGIG (reference sequence). CDR3 in amino acids: CAWSTGVGTDTQYF. The DNA of the CDR3 is TGTGCCTGGAGTACGGGGGTTGGGACAGATACGCAGTATTTT. Complete variable domain (other parts from reference TRBV30 and TRBJ2-3): SQTIHQWPATLVQPVGSPLSLECTVEGTSNPNLYWYRQAAGRGLQLLFYSVGIGQISSEVPQNLSASRPQDRQFILSSKKLLLSDSGFYLCAWSTGVGTDTQYFGPGTRLTVL.

This clone has a handful of counts. J is TRBJ2-7 and V is TRBV7-9; D is perhaps TRBD1 (5 bases). CDR1 and CDR2 from the germline V gene are SEHNR and FQNEAQ (reference sequence). Trimming left V 3 bases short and J 2 bases short, with 11 bases between. The CDR3 sequence is 14 residues long. CDR3 sequence reads: CASSFVRVPYEQYF. The CDR3 DNA is TGTGCCAGCAGCTTCGTCAGGGTACCCTACGAGCAGTACTTC. The complete variable domain, with remaining parts taken from reference TRBV7-9 and TRBJ2-7, reads DTGVSQNPRHKITKRGQNVTFRCDPISEHNRLYWYRQTLGQGPEFLTYFQNEAQLEKSRLLSDRFSAERPKGSFSTLEIQRTEQGDSAMYLCASSFVRVPYEQYFGPGTRLTVT.

This clone showed up just once. The junction does not match germline at one end; this may be a read error. V gene TRBV11-1 combines with J gene TRBJ2-3, with 7 bases lining up with TRBD1. This CDR3 contains 19 residues. The germline V gene has CDR1 SGHAT and CDR2 FQDESV (reference sequence). Here the CDR3 DNA reads TGTGCCAGCAGCCCGGGACAGTACCGGCTTAGGCTTAGCACAGATGCGCAGTATTTT. Residues: CASSPGQYRLRLSTDAQYF.

The rearrangement joins TRBV2 to TRBJ2-2; D is uncertain. The CDR3 totals 13 residues. In germline, CDR1 is SNHLY, CDR2 FYNNEI. With 5 bases removed from V and 7 bases from J, the gap between germline ends came to 11 bases. CDR3 sequence reads: CASSSLGNGELFF. Written as DNA, the CDR3 is TGTGCCAGCAGTTCTTTGGGGAACGGGGAGCTGTTTTTT.

This chain links TRBV7-9 with TRBJ1-2, with TRBD1 matching over 7 bases. CDR3 length: 15 residues. Germline V lookup: CDR1 SEHNR, CDR2 FQNEAQ (reference sequence). After removal of 5 bases from V and 6 bases from J, the junction contained 12 bases not matched to a gene. The chain's CDR3 is CASSTYRGQRHGYTF. CDR3 coding DNA: TGTGCCAGCAGCACCTACAGGGGCCAACGCCATGGCTACACCTTC.

The chain is built from TRBV7-8 and TRBJ2-5; 9 nucleotides line up with TRBD1. The CDR3 has 13 amino acids. V gave up 8 bases and J gave up 5 bases; unmatched junction bases: 6. The germline V gene encodes CDR1 SGHVS and CDR2 FQNEAQ. DNA for the CDR3: TGTGCCAGCGGCCGGGACAGGGAGGAGACCCAGTACTTC. Its translation: CASGRDREETQYF.

The genes are TRBV7-8 and TRBJ2-7; 7 bases match TRBD2. V lost 1 base to trimming and J lost 4 bases; unmatched junction nucleotides: 7. This CDR3 comprises 15 residues. Germline V CDR1 and CDR2: SGHVS, FQNEAQ. CDR3 sequence reads: CASSLGGRWLYEQYF. DNA for the CDR3: TGTGCCAGCAGCTTAGGCGGGAGATGGTTATACGAGCAGTACTTC.

The gene calls are TRBV6-5 and TRBJ2-1; 7 nucleotides match TRBD1. The CDR3 consists of 13 residues. Per germline, CDR1 MNHEY and CDR2 SVGAGI. With V trimmed by 2 bases and J by 9 bases, 4 bases remained unmatched. The DNA for the CDR3 is TGTGCCAGCAGTTACGCGACAGGGATTGAGCAGTTCTTC. It encodes CASSYATGIEQFF.

A remark on this clone: The sample carries other DNA sequences with the same CDR3. The DNA of the CDR3 is TGCGCCAGCAGGGGGGAAACTGAAGCTTTCTTT. Protein product: CASRGETEAFF. The chain combines TRBV5-1 with TRBJ1-1; D is perhaps TRBD1 (5 bases). Germline V gene sequence: CDR1 SGHRS, CDR2 YFSETQ. The CDR3 sequence is 11 residues long. V lost 5 bases, J lost 5 bases, and 7 bases lay in between.

This chain links TRBV9 with TRBJ2-5, with TRBD1 matching 9 bases. The CDR3 runs 16 residues. The germline gives CDR1 SGDLS, CDR2 YYNGEE. The V segment lost 0 bases and the J segment 5 bases; nucleotides outside the gene matches: 8. In DNA form, the CDR3 reads TGTGCCAGCAGCGTAGCGGGACAGGGAAAGGGGGAGACCCAGTACTTC. Encoded protein: CASSVAGQGKGETQYF.

This clone was recorded a few times. The V gene is TRBV10-1, the J gene TRBJ2-2, with D unresolved. Trimming left V 3 bases short and J 4 bases short, with 9 bases between. The CDR3 spans 14 residues. Germline CDR1 and CDR2: WNHNN and SYGVQD (reference sequence). The CDR3 bases are TGCGCCAGCAGTGAAATCAGTATCACCGGGGAGCTGTTTTTT. This translates into CASSEISITGELFF.

The genes are TRBV25-1 and TRBJ1-3; no firm D call. Per germline, CDR1 MGHDK and CDR2 SYGVNS. The ends were cut back, 3 bases at V and 0 bases at J, with 6 bases in the middle. The length of the CDR3 is 14 residues. CDR3 nucleotides: TGTGCCAGCAGTGACTCCTCCTCTGGAAACACCATATATTTT. It codes for CASSDSSSGNTIYF.

The chain has TRBV28 and TRBJ2-2; 8 bases match TRBD2. The germline gives CDR1 MDHEN, CDR2 SYDVKM. V gave up 7 bases and J gave up 6 bases; unmatched junction bases: 19. This CDR3 is built from 18 residues. CDR3 sequence reads: CASTRIDGRAAVSGELFF. CDR3 sequence (DNA): TGTGCCAGCACCCGAATAGACGGGAGGGCCGCGGTATCCGGGGAGCTGTTTTTT.

The chain recombines TRBV4-3 with TRBJ2-1; D is uncertain. The CDR3 has 14 amino acids. Germline-derived CDR1 and CDR2 are LGHNA and YSLEER. Trimming took off 0 bases at V and 8 bases at J, with 11 bases between the two ends. The CDR3, as DNA: TGCGCCAGCAGCCAAGATCTCCTATACGATGAGCAGTTCTTC. Translated: CASSQDLLYDEQFF.